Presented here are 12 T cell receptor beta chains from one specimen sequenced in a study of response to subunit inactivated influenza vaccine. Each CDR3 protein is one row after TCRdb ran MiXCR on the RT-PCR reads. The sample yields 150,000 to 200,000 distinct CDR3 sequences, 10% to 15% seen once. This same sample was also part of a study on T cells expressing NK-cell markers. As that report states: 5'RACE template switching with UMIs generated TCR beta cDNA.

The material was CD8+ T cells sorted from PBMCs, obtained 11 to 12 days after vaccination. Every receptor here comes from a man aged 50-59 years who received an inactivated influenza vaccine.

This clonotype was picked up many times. CDR3 loop: CASSETSYQPQHF. The DNA for the CDR3 is TGTGCCAGCAGTGAGACATCTTATCAGCCCCAGCATTTT. The chain links TRBV12-3 or TRBV12-4 to TRBJ1-5; D is ambiguous. V lost 5 bases, J lost 5 bases, and 10 bases lay in between. This CDR3 region has 13 residues.

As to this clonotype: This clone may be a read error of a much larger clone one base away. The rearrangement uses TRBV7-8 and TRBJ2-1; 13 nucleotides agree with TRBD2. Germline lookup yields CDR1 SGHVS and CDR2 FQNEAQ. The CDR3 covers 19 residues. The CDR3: CASSQDYRTSGGSYNEQIF. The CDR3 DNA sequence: TGTGCCAGCAGCCAAGACTACAGGACTAGCGGGGGATCCTACAATGAGCAGATCTTC.

The CDR3 sequence: CASRDRAYGYTF. In nucleotides, the CDR3 is TGTGCCAGCAGGGACAGGGCCTATGGCTACACCTTC. The gene calls are TRBV6-5 and TRBJ1-2, with 8 bases matching TRBD1. CDR1 is MNHEY, CDR2 SVGAGI, per germline. The length of the CDR3 is 12 residues. Unmatched junction bases numbered 1, after V lost 6 bases and J lost 4 bases.

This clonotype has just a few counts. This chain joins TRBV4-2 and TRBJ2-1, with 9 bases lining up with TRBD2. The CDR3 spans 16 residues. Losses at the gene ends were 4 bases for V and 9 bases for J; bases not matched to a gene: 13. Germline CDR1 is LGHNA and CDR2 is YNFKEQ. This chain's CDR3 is CASSLAGAGGIIEQFF. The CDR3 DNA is TGTGCCAGCAGCCTCGCTGGGGCGGGAGGGATCATTGAGCAGTTCTTC.

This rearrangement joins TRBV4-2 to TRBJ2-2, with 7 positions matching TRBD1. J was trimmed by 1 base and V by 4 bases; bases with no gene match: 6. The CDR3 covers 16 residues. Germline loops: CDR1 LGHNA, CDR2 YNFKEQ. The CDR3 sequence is CASSRRDRLNTGELFF. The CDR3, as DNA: TGTGCCAGCAGCCGTCGGGACAGACTGAACACCGGGGAGCTGTTTTTT.

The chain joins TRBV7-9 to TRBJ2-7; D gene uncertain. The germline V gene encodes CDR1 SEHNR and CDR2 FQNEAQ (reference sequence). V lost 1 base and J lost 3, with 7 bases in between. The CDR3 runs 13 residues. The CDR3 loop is CASSLGALYEQYF. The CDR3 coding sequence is TGTGCCAGCAGCTTAGGGGCTCTCTACGAGCAGTACTTC.

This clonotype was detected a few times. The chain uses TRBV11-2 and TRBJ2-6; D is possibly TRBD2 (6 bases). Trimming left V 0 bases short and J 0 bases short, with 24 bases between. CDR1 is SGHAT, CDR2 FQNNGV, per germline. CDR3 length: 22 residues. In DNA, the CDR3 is TGTGCCAGCAGCTTAGAAAGGCCGTCCGGGACTTCGGAACTCTCTGGGGCCAACGTCCTGACTTTC. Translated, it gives CASSLERPSGTSELSGANVLTF.

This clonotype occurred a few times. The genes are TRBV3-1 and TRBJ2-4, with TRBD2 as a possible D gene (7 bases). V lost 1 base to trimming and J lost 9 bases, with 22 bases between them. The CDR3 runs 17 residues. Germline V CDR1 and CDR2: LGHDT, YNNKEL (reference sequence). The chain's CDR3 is CASSQGTAGATGGIQYF. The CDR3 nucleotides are TGTGCCAGCAGCCAAGGAACGGCGGGGGCCACTGGGGGCATTCAGTACTTC.

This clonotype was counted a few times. The CDR3 is CASSPTPPRLEYYEQYF. The CDR3 bases are TGTGCCAGCAGTCCCACCCCGCCCCGTCTCGAGTACTACGAGCAGTACTTC. J is TRBJ2-7 and V is TRBV28, with unresolved D. Deletions cut 5 bases from V and 3 bases from J, with 23 bases between. The CDR3 contains 17 residues. The germline CDR1 and CDR2 sequences are MDHEN and SYDVKM. Full variable domain (outside the CDR3, taken from reference TRBV28 and TRBJ2-7): DVKVTQSSRYLVKRTGEKVFLECVQDMDHENMFWYRQDPGLGLRLIYFSYDVKMKEKGDIPEGYSVSREKKERFSLILESASTNQTSMYLCASSPTPPRLEYYEQYFGPGTRLTVT.

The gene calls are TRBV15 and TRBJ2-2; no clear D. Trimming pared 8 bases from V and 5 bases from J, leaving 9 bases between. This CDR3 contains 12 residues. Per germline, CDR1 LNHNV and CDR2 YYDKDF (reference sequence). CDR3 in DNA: TGTGCCACCGGGAAGGAGACCGGGGAGCTGTTTTTT. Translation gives CATGKETGELFF. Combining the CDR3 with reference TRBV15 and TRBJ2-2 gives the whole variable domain DAMVIQNPRYQVTQFGKPVTLSCSQTLNHNVMYWYQQKSSQAPKLLFHYYDKDFNNEADTPDNFQSRRPNTSFCFLDIRSPGLGDTAMYLCATGKETGELFFGEGSRLTVL.

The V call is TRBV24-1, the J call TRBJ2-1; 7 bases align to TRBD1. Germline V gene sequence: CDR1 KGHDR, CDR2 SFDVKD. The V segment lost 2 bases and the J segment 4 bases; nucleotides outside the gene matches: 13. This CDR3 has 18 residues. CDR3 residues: CATSDSAMRGRNYNEQFF. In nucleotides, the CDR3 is TGTGCCACCAGTGATTCCGCTATGAGGGGGCGCAATTACAATGAGCAGTTCTTC.

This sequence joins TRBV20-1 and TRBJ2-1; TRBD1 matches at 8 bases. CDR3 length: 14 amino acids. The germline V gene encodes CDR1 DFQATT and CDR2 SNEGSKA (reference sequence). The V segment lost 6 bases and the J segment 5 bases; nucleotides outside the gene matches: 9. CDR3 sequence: CSALDRAGNNEQFF. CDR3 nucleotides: TGCAGTGCGCTGGACAGGGCGGGCAACAATGAGCAGTTCTTC.